The clone carrying this T cell receptor beta chain was counted only a few times. These data are taken from a study of T cell repertoires in cytomegalovirus infection. Germline loops: CDR1 SQVTM, CDR2 ANQGSEA. Trimming removed 7 bases from V and 8 bases from J; junction bases left unmatched: 5. CDR3 length equals 11 residues. TCRdb called the reads again in MiXCR, with one record for every CDR3 protein. The sample contains about 740,000 distinct CDR3 sequences, 35% of which appear only once. The chain uses TRBV29-1 and TRBJ2-1, with 7 bases that match TRBD2. The receptor was isolated from a human donor in good health (CMV status not recorded). Some clones in this sample may be carry-over from other donors' samples. Sample: PBMCs. The CDR3 spells CSGGGGDEQFF. CDR3 DNA sequence: TGCAGCGGCGGTGGGGGGGATGAGCAGTTCTTC.